This T cell receptor (beta chain) comes out of a study of T cell clonality in common variable immunodeficiency. No CVID subject was ill or on immunomodulatory drugs when sampled. Ten or more counts support this clone. Its target is unknown. Read sequence stops 3 residues before the CDR3 end, and the germline J gene provides the missing end. The CDR3 extends over 12 amino acids. Germline V gene sequence: CDR1 WSHSY, CDR2 SAAADI. V was cut by 4 bases and J by 6 bases, with 7 bases left in between. Regarding the study as a whole: Common variable immunodeficiency TCR beta sequences reportedly had fewer deletions and N-nucleotide insertions. Compared with controls, CVID subjects had fewer shared TCRbeta clones.

TCRdb's table, derived via immunoSEQ multiplex PCR, lists solely in-frame clones and lacks some. The record shows 30,000 to 40,000 clones for this sample, with no singletons present. The TCR originated in a human donor with common variable immunodeficiency. Sequencing input: peripheral blood mononuclear cells. The chain employs TRBV10-2 and TRBJ2-1, with D hard to call. The CDR3 reads CASSAVGNEQFF. CDR3 bases read: TGCGCCAGCAGTGCCGTCGGCAATGAG.